This T cell receptor beta chain comes out of a study of blood T cell repertoires in COVID-19. Generated by immunoSEQ multiplex PCR, the TCRdb table keeps only in-frame clones and is missing some. The sample consists of 100,000 to 150,000 clones, roughly 80% of them appearing once. V was pared by 3 bases and J by 4 bases, with 8 bases between. Germline V gives CDR1 KGHDR, CDR2 SFDVKD. The CDR3 runs 13 residues. Sequenced material: peripheral blood. The V call is TRBV24-1, the J call TRBJ1-2; possibly TRBD1 for D (6 bases). The receptor comes from a man in his sixties with acute or convalescent COVID-19. The CDR3 reads CATSDGDIYGYTF. Written as DNA, the CDR3 is TGTGCCACCAGTGATGGGGACATCTATGGCTACACCTTC.